This T cell receptor beta chain was profiled in a study of human T cells and chemical hapten exposure. Sample time point: patch test 2, 6 weeks after DPC sensitization. The treatment here: therapeutic diphenylcyclopropenone sensitization with weekly scalp DPC. Study-level findings and limits: With patch test score, the counts of PT1 expanded TCRs showed a positive correlation. The study found that DPC sensitization did not change TCRs above 1 in 1000 frequency.

Using its own MiXCR run on the RACE reads, TCRdb lists one record per CDR3 protein. This sample has fewer than 100,000 distinct CDR3 sequences, with 11% found just once. The table lists this clonotype with a few counts. Its target is not known. The CDR3 is 15 amino acids. Germline V gene sequence: CDR1 SEHNR, CDR2 FQNEAQ (reference sequence). The germline V and J ends were trimmed by 0 bases and 1 base, with 10 bases remaining between them. This specimen was whole blood, taken in connection with sensitization to the hapten diphenylcyclopropenone (DPC). The receptor's source is a young man with alopecia areata. Some clones in this sample may be carry-over from other donors' samples. The chain recombines TRBV7-9 with TRBJ2-7; possible D gene TRBD1, 6 bases. The CDR3 DNA reads as TGTGCCAGCAGCTTAGCGACAGGAAGGTCCTACGAGCAGTACGTC. It yields the protein CASSLATGRSYEQYV.